What follows is one T cell receptor (beta chain) and its context. Its antigen remains unknown. Because it lacks the conserved phenylalanine or tryptophan at the end, this CDR3 is likely a read error. The sample is drawn from a study of tumor-infiltrating lymphocytes in primary liver carcinoma. Overall study findings and caveats: Among the pair types, tumor region pairs showed more overlap than tumor-adjacent and tumor-blood pairs.

Total RNA (roughly 530 ng) served as template for TCR beta cDNA synthesis primed by a constant-region primer. Libraries for TCR beta were built through three nested multiplex PCR rounds, which together made up a slightly modified ARM-PCR procedure. Amplification in the first two PCR rounds was performed using TRBV1-TRBV30 forward primers and a C-beta reverse primer for roughly 9 cycles each. TCRdb analysed the multiplex PCR reads with MiXCR anew, one entry per CDR3 protein. The sample has roughly 40,000 distinct CDR3 sequences; roughly 74% are singletons. Trimming at V came to 7 bases and at J to 5 bases, leaving 7 bases not matched to a gene. Per germline, CDR1 MDHEN and CDR2 SYDVKM. This CDR3 spans 14 amino acids. Unsorted bulk tissue (roughly 20-34 mg) underwent RNA and DNA co-extraction. With chronic HBV infection, the patients were also treatment-naive.

The receptor comes from a woman aged 25 to 45 with primary liver carcinoma and hepatitis B virus infection. The specimen was tumor-adjacent normal liver tissue. This chain uses TRBV28 with TRBJ2-1, with 8 bases identical to TRBD2. CDR3 nucleotides: TGTGCCAGCAAACTAGCGGTATTGAACAATGAGCAGTTCTCC. This translates into CASKLAVLNNEQFS.